The sequence of this T cell receptor beta chain was determined in a study of cytomegalovirus exposure and HLA in healthy donors (dated by TCRdb to the late 2010s). For the study in its entirety: An earlier analysis of roughly 570 of the donors reported 276 Gb of sequence data and 117 million unique TCR beta sequences obtained from about 179 million T cells. Roughly five DR-DQ haplotypes were handled as single units for association and clustering, since linkage in the cohort was strong. In the later analysis, no new phenotypic data were used to find candidate immune exposures; instead, reliance was placed on TCR beta sequences and their occurrence across donors. Among some 400 genotyped donors of the cohort, an average of about 220,000 unique TCR beta nucleotide sequences was sequenced per donor, of which about 18% were non-productive. A later analysis re-examined previously published TCR beta repertoires from roughly 720 donors and added high-resolution HLA genotyping to investigate patterns of TCR occurrence. The number of typed donors differed by locus: about 620-640 for A, B, C, DRB1 and DQB1; approximately 520 for DQA1; roughly 600 for DPA1; and about 450 for DPB1. Donor age, sex, ethnicity and CMV serostatus were compiled alongside the repertoire data. A later genetic analysis used genome-wide SNP genotypes for about 55% of the 666 donors, treating that subset as a discovery cohort. A separate validation cohort of roughly 130 different subjects was used in addition to the roughly 670-subject first cohort. Class I and class II HLA loci were covered by the typing at four-digit resolution. An earlier analysis of approximately 640 of the donors applied high-throughput TCR beta sequencing to assess whether each TCR beta V gene segment acted as functional or pseudogenic. The T cell repertoires of several hundred subjects were profiled by immunosequencing and related to cytomegalovirus serostatus. The aim of the study was to test whether cataloging public T cell receptors could identify signatures of past pathogen exposure. An early release covering around 630 HLA-typed donors comprised 300 to 350 gigabases of sequencing data and tens of millions of unique TCR sequences. To predict cytomegalovirus infection status, the study combined high-throughput TCR immunosequencing, statistical association of individual TCRs with disease status, and machine learning. Of the 350 to 450 genotyped donors, 70% to 90% were placed in the genetic ancestry cluster associated with self-reported Caucasian donors. All discovery cohort repertoires had been generated using a single sequencing platform.

General study outcomes and caveats: The study listed 150 to 200 TCR beta chains as associated with cytomegalovirus. A cluster of highly shared sequence variants was judged likely to represent a technical artifact of the sequencing pipeline. Compared with the 666-donor mean, donors in an Asian-associated ancestry cluster had fewer N-insertions in productive TCRs, according to a later genetic analysis. Presence/absence analyses assumed roughly uniform sequencing depth across donors, an assumption that may not hold. When HLA alleles, especially DR and DQ, strongly co-occurred, attributing TCR associations to individual alleles was difficult. In a later analysis, the rate of TCR association differed among HLA loci, with DRB1 alleles having the most associated TCRs and HLA-C alleles having the fewest. Several of the top co-occurrence clusters appeared to be linked to parvovirus B19, influenza, CMV and Epstein-Barr virus, according to a later analysis. Specific HLA alleles were associated with 15,000 to 20,000 TCR beta sequences at a false discovery rate of 0.05 in a later analysis. In a later analysis, most CMV-associated TCR beta chains were found to appear HLA-restricted, with HLA associations seemingly driven largely by CMV exposure. The 87-base-pair reads could not distinguish some IMGT-functional V segments, including TRBV6-2 and TRBV6-3, so those segments were excluded. The classifier was reported to diagnose cytomegalovirus status with high specificity and sensitivity in both the original cohort and the validation cohort. In an earlier analysis of around 500 of the donors, most TCR beta V segments appeared in productive rearrangements about 87% or about 30% of the time, broadly matching IMGT annotations. It was suggested by the authors that the approach could potentially be generalized to other disease states and immunological phenotypes. Because HLA typing was unavailable for some donors at each locus, only the typed subset was used in association tests. Most TCR sequences were observed very rarely across donors, whereas some public TCRs were present in many individuals. The only immune exposure information available for the cohort was CMV serostatus. A later analysis found that HLA-associated TCR beta chains were more clonally expanded and had lower generation probabilities than equally common non-associated chains. Linkage disequilibrium might explain the correlated functional status among segregating V segments, but an unknown experimental factor could not be ruled out. The earlier analysis of approximately 540 of the donors excluded seventeen rarely observed V segments, including chromosome 9 orphons, because counts were too low. In a later genetic analysis, a missense DCLRE1C variant was associated with V-gene and J-gene trimming of TCR beta chains, and the association was replicated in an independent cohort. A further reported finding was that TCR beta sequences accurately predicted the HLA-A and HLA-B alleles for most subjects in the first cohort. Only TCR beta chains were sequenced in this cohort, and the absence of alpha or paired-chain data limited detectable features. In vitro tests confirmed that a few of the cytomegalovirus-associated TCR beta chains recognize cytomegalovirus antigens.

A word on this clone: Its cognate antigen has yet to be identified. Per-base qualities were not stored, and no clone one base away is much larger.

The library came from the immunoSEQ multiplex PCR assay. For the multiplex PCR, a mixture combining 60 forward primers for TCR Vbeta segments and 13 reverse primers for TCR Jbeta segments was used. A multiplex PCR assay on genomic DNA amplified the CDR3 region of rearranged TCR beta genes. The Illumina HiSeq System was used to sequence the amplified TCR beta libraries as 87-base-pair reads. Turning to the authors' computational methods: Across the 500 to 750 repertoires, a later analysis counted about 81 million unique TCR beta chains, 8.5 million to 12 million of which were shared by at least two donors. A nearest-neighbor algorithm error-corrected the raw reads and collapsed the reads into unique sequences, merging closely related sequences to remove PCR and sequencing errors. V, D and J gene segments were assigned by aligning CDR3 sequences to IMGT reference sequences. For a sequence to be retained, a match of at least six nucleotides was required to both a V gene segment and a J gene segment. Rearrangements were called productive when the CDR3 lacked stop codons and stayed in frame with V and J; all others were non-productive. Following IMGT convention, CDR3 was defined as the stretch from the second conserved V-encoded cysteine up to the conserved J-encoded phenylalanine. Sequences without an unambiguous match to a single V gene segment were excluded from the earlier analysis of approximately 600 of the donors. An earlier analysis of several hundred of the donors called V segments functional above 56.7% productive rearrangements and segregating when the between-donor standard deviation exceeded 5%. A statistical classification framework was built to diagnose cytomegalovirus status from the catalog of TCR beta chain sequences. V and J gene assignment, in a later analysis, came from comparing TCR nucleotide sequences with IMGT/GENE-DB human TR gene sequences. Using the TCRdist pipeline, a later analysis assigned CDR3 sequences along with most-parsimonious VDJ recombination scenarios. A later analysis defined each TCR beta chain by its CDR3 amino acid sequence plus V-gene family, and excluded reads lacking a unique V-gene family. A later analysis removed several hundred highly shared, low-generation-probability nucleotide sequences to deal with suspected cross-contamination and a sequencing artifact. In a later analysis, a clonal expansion index was calculated for each public chain from normalized within-repertoire ranks of inferred template counts. In a later analysis, generation probabilities were computed using a VDJ recombination model fitted to out-of-frame rearrangements, and the results were checked against IGoR. A later analysis scored TCR-TCR, TCR-HLA and TCR-CMV co-occurrence with hypergeometric tests, applying a repertoire-size bias correction to TCR pairs. To estimate false discovery rates, a later analysis permuted the HLA or CMV assignments 20 times. In a later analysis, co-occurring TCRs were grouped using DBSCAN, with TCRdist sequence similarity added in when clustering inside HLA-allele-positive subsets. Repertoires with fewer than 30,000 or more than 120,000 public chains were left out of co-occurrence clustering, as were five repertoires with anomalous nucleotide sharing. The table was pulled from immuneACCESS by TCRdb, which kept in-frame rearrangements only. Such tables lose some clones; where checked, under half of the loss comes from unresolved V genes, and the rest has no known cause. D and trimming come from the DNA, and the V and J calls and clone size come from that table. A total of 160,000 or so clones appear in this sample, around 85% of them only once. Jointly, the top ten make up about 1.5% of the sample.

The cohort consisted of approximately 690 healthy bone marrow donors. Cohort members were all nominally healthy when sampled, although unrecorded immune exposures were likely present. The donor was CMV seropositive and was included in the group of 290 or so seropositive cohort members. A peripheral blood sample was provided by each donor, and peripheral blood mononuclear cells were used for TCR beta sequencing. Genomic DNA was extracted from the blood cell samples with the Qiagen DNeasy Blood Extraction Kit. The CDR3 runs 14 amino acids, cysteine and phenylalanine included. CDR3 DNA is the only sequence kept; it has 42 bases, read in frame from the first base. Sequences SGHTA (CDR1) and FQGTGA (CDR2) are obtained from the germline V gene. V and J lose 2 bases and 5 bases, and a span of 12 bases separates them.

The sequencing input was PBMCs. The receptor comes from a man in his fifties in good health and CMV-seropositive. The chain joins TRBV7-3 to TRBJ2-5; tentative D gene TRBD1, with 6 bases matching. The CDR3 sequence is CASSLGQGSETQYF. Here is the DNA: TGTGCCAGCAGCTTAGGTCAGGGGTCGGAGACCCAGTACTTC.